Following are 11 T cell receptor beta chains from one sample sequenced in a study of CXCR3-negative and CXCR3-positive naive CD8 T cells. Study-wide results and limits: Relative to CXCR3-negative naive cells, CXCR3-positive naive cells had more hydrophobic TRB CDR3s.

Antigens of these TCRs are unknown. Researchers prepared the TRB cDNA libraries using 5' RACE with UMI labels. With the 5' RACE reads reprocessed, TCRdb shows one record per CDR3 protein and no DNA. In total, the table holds around 140,000 distinct CDR3 sequences. The sequenced sample consisted of naive CXCR3+ CD8+ T cells from blood. The subset: CD45RO-CCR7+CD27+CD95- naive CD8+ T cells expressing CXCR3 (TNR3+). The receptors originated from a human donor in good health. Some clones in this sample may be carry-over from other donors' samples.

The chain links TRBV20-1 to TRBJ1-3. This CDR3 is built from 11 residues. The germline CDR1 and CDR2 sequences are DFQATT and SNEGSKA (reference sequence). The chain's CDR3 is CSAETGNTIYF.

The chain has TRBV7-9 and TRBJ2-7. Germline V CDR1 and CDR2: SEHNR, FQNEAQ (reference sequence). The CDR3 consists of 14 residues. This chain's CDR3 is CASSLVGGIHEQYF.

The V gene is TRBV28, the J gene TRBJ2-2; without DNA, the TCRdb call of TRBD1 cannot be checked. This CDR3 is built from 13 residues. Germline V lookup: CDR1 MDHEN, CDR2 SYDVKM. CDR3 residues: CASATQGAGELFF.

V and J are TRBV5-6 and TRBJ2-3; lacking DNA, the TRBD2 call made by TCRdb goes unchecked. The CDR3 length is 12 residues. CDR1 is SGHDT, CDR2 YYEEEE, per germline. The CDR3 is CASSLERDTQYF.

V is TRBV19 and J is TRBJ2-1. The V gene's germline CDR1 is LNHDA and CDR2 SQIVND (reference sequence). This CDR3 region has 11 residues. The CDR3 is CASTFSAEQFF.

The J gene is TRBJ2-3, the V gene TRBV5-4; absent DNA, TCRdb's TRBD1 call cannot be checked. The germline CDR1 and CDR2 sequences are SGHNT and YYREEE (reference sequence). CDR3 size: 15 residues. The CDR3 reads CASSDDRGGTDTQYF.

The rearrangement links TRBV28 to TRBJ1-2; TCRdb lists TRBD1, though no DNA is available to test this call. This CDR3 comprises 17 residues. Per germline, CDR1 MDHEN and CDR2 SYDVKM. The CDR3 region is CASNSFLLQGRNYGYTF.

The rearrangement joins TRBV5-1 to TRBJ2-7; the TCRdb call, TRBD1, lacks DNA for checking. Germline-derived CDR1 and CDR2 are SGHRS and YFSETQ. The CDR3 consists of 14 residues. The CDR3: CASSFRRQGDEQYF.

The chain links TRBV19 to TRBJ2-1; there is no DNA to check the TCRdb D call of TRBD2. CDR1 LNHDA and CDR2 SQIVND come from the germline V gene (reference sequence). This CDR3 is built from 15 residues. This CDR3 is CASSTTWAASFEQFF.

The genes are TRBV5-1 and TRBJ1-1; the D call from TCRdb, TRBD1, cannot be confirmed without DNA. Germline CDR1 reads SGHRS; CDR2 reads YFSETQ. CDR3 size: 14 residues. The CDR3 loop reads CASTFGQGSTEAFF.

The chain joins TRBV4-2 to TRBJ1-5. Germline CDR1 and CDR2: LGHNA and YNFKEQ. This CDR3 comprises 15 residues. Here the CDR3 reads CASSQEDRSNQPQHF.